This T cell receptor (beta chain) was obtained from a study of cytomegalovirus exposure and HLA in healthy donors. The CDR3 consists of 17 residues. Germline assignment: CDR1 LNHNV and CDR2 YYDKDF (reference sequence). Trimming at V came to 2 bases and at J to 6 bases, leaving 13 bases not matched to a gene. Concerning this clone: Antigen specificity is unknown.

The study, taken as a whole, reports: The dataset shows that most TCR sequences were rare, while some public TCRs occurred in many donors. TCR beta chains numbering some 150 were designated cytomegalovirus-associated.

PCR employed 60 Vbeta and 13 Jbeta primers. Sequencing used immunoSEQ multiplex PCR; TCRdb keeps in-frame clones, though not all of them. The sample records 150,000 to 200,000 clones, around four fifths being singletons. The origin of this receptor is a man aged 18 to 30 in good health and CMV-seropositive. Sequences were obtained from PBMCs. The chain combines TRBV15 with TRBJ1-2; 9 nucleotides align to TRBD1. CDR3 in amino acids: CATSRRSLGQGLDGYTF. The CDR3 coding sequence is TGTGCCACCAGCAGAAGATCTCTGGGACAGGGTCTGGATGGCTACACCTTC.